Presented here are 30 T cell receptor beta chains from one specimen sequenced in a study of T-cell reconstitution after alpha-beta-depleted transplantation in children. Preparation of the TCRbeta library involved a method that used unique molecular identifiers. TCRdb fed the PCR reads into MiXCR, producing one record per CDR3 protein. The data contain 450,000 to 700,000 distinct CDR3 sequences, about a quarter of them singletons. The starting material was PBMCs, obtained before TCRalphabeta/CD19-depleted stem cell transplant. These receptors came from a boy under two years old with Wiskott-Aldrich syndrome, due to receive a stem cell transplant.

This chain uses TRBV27 with TRBJ1-3; the D is unclear. The germline CDR1 and CDR2 sequences are MNHEY and SMNVEV (reference sequence). The CDR3 contains 15 residues. Trimming took off 2 bases at V and 0 bases at J, with 8 bases between the two ends. CDR3 DNA sequence: TGTGCCAGCAGTTTAATACCCATCTCTGGAAACACCATATATTTT. It is translated as CASSLIPISGNTIYF.

This clonotype was counted ten times or more. The chain is built from TRBV12-3 or TRBV12-4 and TRBJ1-5, with D perhaps matching TRBD1 (6 bases). Trimming removed 4 bases from V and 1 base from J, with 11 bases in between. The CDR3 sequence is 15 residues long. The CDR3 loop reads CASSYGGTSNQPQHF. DNA of the CDR3: TGTGCCAGCAGTTACGGCGGGACAAGCAATCAGCCCCAGCATTTT.

About this clonotype itself: The junction shows a germline mismatch at one end, possibly a read error. V and J are TRBV5-5 and TRBJ2-1; 13 bases align to TRBD2. This CDR3 is built from 16 residues. Germline V gives CDR1 SGHKS, CDR2 YYEKEE (reference sequence). As DNA, the CDR3 is TGTGCCAGCAGCCGGACTAGCGGGGGCTCCTGCAATGAGCAGTTCTTC. As protein: CASSRTSGGSCNEQFF.

This clonotype was observed a single time. The CDR3 region has the DNA TGCAGTGCTAGAGATGGGGCGGGGTACAATGAGCAGTTCTTC. Translating gives CSARDGAGYNEQFF. The gene calls are TRBV20-1 and TRBJ2-1; tentatively, D is TRBD2 (6 bases). V lost 0 bases and J lost 4, with 10 bases in between. The CDR3 extends over 14 amino acids. The germline gives CDR1 DFQATT, CDR2 SNEGSKA (reference sequence).

The chain recombines TRBV5-1 with TRBJ2-5, with 10 bases matching TRBD2. Germline V CDR1 and CDR2: SGHRS, YFSETQ. J lost 5 bases, V lost 0 bases, and 7 bases had no gene match. The CDR3 has 16 residues. CDR3 amino acids: CASSLALAGDLETQYF. CDR3 sequence (DNA): TGCGCCAGCAGCTTGGCCCTAGCGGGAGATTTGGAGACCCAGTACTTC.

This clonotype was detected a few times. The CDR3 loop is CASRVTATNSPLHF. The CDR3, as DNA: TGTGCCAGCAGGGTGACAGCGACTAATTCACCCCTCCACTTT. The chain is built from TRBV27 and TRBJ1-6; weak D call: TRBD1 (5 bases). CDR1 is MNHEY and CDR2 is SMNVEV in the germline V gene (reference sequence). The length of the CDR3 is 14 residues. V was shortened by 6 bases and J by 6 bases, with 12 bases between the two germline ends.

The sample holds many counts of this clonotype. The chain joins TRBV20-1 to TRBJ2-1, with 9 bases lining up with TRBD1. Germline V gene lookup returns CDR1 DFQATT and CDR2 SNEGSKA (reference sequence). Trimming removed 0 bases from V and 5 bases from J; junction bases left unmatched: 5. The CDR3 runs 15 residues. CDR3 amino acids: CSARDLWTGDNEQFF. The CDR3 nucleotides read TGCAGTGCTAGAGACCTATGGACAGGGGACAATGAGCAGTTCTTC.

This clonotype showed up just a few times. The V call is TRBV5-6, the J call TRBJ1-1, with a possible D match to TRBD1 (5 bases). Trimming removed 1 base at V and 11 bases at J, with 15 bases between. The germline CDR1 and CDR2 sequences are SGHDT and YYEEEE. The CDR3 has 13 residues. The CDR3 loop reads CASSLIAQGLAFF. The CDR3 bases are TGTGCCAGCAGCTTGATCGCTCAGGGCTTGGCTTTCTTT.

This clonotype has only a few counts. The chain carries TRBV29-1 and TRBJ2-1; 11 nucleotides match TRBD2. The ends lost 5 bases at V and 4 bases at J; junction bases unmatched: 4. Germline V CDR1 and CDR2: SQVTM, ANQGSEA. The CDR3 has 14 residues. The CDR3, as DNA: TGCAGCGTTACGACTAGCGGGGTATACAATGAGCAGTTCTTC. Its protein product is CSVTTSGVYNEQFF.

There are many counts of this clonotype. V gene TRBV10-3 combines with J gene TRBJ1-2; 7 positions agree with TRBD1. The CDR3 is 14 amino acids. After removal of 11 bases from V and 5 bases from J, the junction contained 14 bases not matched to a gene. CDR1 is ENHRY and CDR2 is SYGVKD in the germline V gene. The CDR3 sequence is CASDPGQRSYGYTF. The CDR3 region has the DNA TGTGCCTCCGATCCGGGACAGCGCTCGTATGGCTACACCTTC.

This chain joins TRBV20-1 and TRBJ1-5, with 11 nucleotides matching TRBD1. This CDR3 has 16 amino acids. Germline assignment: CDR1 DFQATT and CDR2 SNEGSKA (reference sequence). V lost 1 base and J lost 0; bases outside the gene matches: 2. The CDR3: CSARADRGRSNQPQHF. The CDR3 coding sequence is TGCAGTGCTAGAGCGGACAGGGGGCGTAGCAATCAGCCCCAGCATTTT.

The chain uses TRBV4-2 and TRBJ2-3; TRBD2 might be the D (6 bases). V was trimmed by 1 base and J by 2 bases, leaving 10 bases between them. Germline V gene lookup returns CDR1 LGHNA and CDR2 YNFKEQ. There are 15 residues in the CDR3. This CDR3 reads CASSQVLAITDTQYF. As DNA, the CDR3 is TGTGCCAGCAGCCAAGTCCTAGCGATCACAGATACGCAGTATTTT.

This clonotype was found a few times. The J gene is TRBJ1-1, the V gene TRBV29-1, with TRBD1 as a possible D gene (5 bases). Trimming pared 4 bases from V and 2 bases from J, leaving 11 bases between. The germline V gene has CDR1 SQVTM and CDR2 ANQGSEA. The CDR3 has 13 residues. CDR3 sequence: CSVAGSGNTEAFF. The DNA of the CDR3 is TGCAGCGTTGCAGGGAGCGGAAACACTGAAGCTTTCTTT.

The chain is built from TRBV20-1 and TRBJ2-7; maybe TRBD2 (5 bases). CDR3 size: 14 residues. Per germline, CDR1 DFQATT and CDR2 SNEGSKA (reference sequence). Trimming left V 5 bases short and J 0 bases short, with 14 bases between. CDR3 nucleotide sequence: TGCAGTGCTCGGTCAGTCGGGAACTCCTACGAGCAGTACTTC. Protein: CSARSVGNSYEQYF.

The chain joins TRBV6-2 or TRBV6-3 to TRBJ2-5, with no clear D. The V end lost 2 bases, the J end lost 5 bases, and 9 bases lay between the germline ends. Germline assignment: CDR1 MNHEY and CDR2 SVGEGT. This CDR3 contains 13 residues. CDR3 DNA sequence: TGTGCCAGCAGTTACGGGCTCCGGGAGACCCAGTACTTC. It yields the protein CASSYGLRETQYF.

V and J are TRBV5-1 and TRBJ2-1; 10 bases match TRBD2. The CDR3 is made up of 14 amino acids. Looked up from germline, CDR1 is SGHRS and CDR2 is YFSETQ. Trimming at V came to 6 bases and at J to 6 bases, leaving 6 bases not matched to a gene. The CDR3 sequence is CASKRTSGSNEQFF. CDR3 sequence (DNA): TGCGCCAGCAAACGGACTAGCGGATCCAATGAGCAGTTCTTC.

This clonotype turned up a few times. The chain recombines TRBV5-6 with TRBJ2-1, with D unclear. The CDR3 consists of 14 residues. The germline V and J ends were trimmed by 5 bases and 4 bases, with 13 bases remaining between them. CDR1 and CDR2 from the germline V gene are SGHDT and YYEEEE. DNA for the CDR3: TGTGCCAGCAGTGCTTTGGCCGCTTACAATGAGCAGTTCTTC. Translated: CASSALAAYNEQFF.

The V and J genes are TRBV29-1 and TRBJ2-1; maybe TRBD1 (6 bases). Trimming cost V 5 bases and J 1 base, with 9 bases left between them. Germline CDR1 is SQVTM and CDR2 is ANQGSEA. CDR3 length: 13 amino acids. As DNA, the CDR3 is TGCAGCGTTCCCAGGGGTTCCTACAATGAGCAGTTCTTC. This gives the protein CSVPRGSYNEQFF.

This clonotype was seen a handful of times. The chain combines TRBV27 with TRBJ2-7; D possibly matches TRBD1 or TRBD2 (5 bases each). CDR1 and CDR2 (germline): MNHEY, SMNVEV (reference sequence). This CDR3 is 16 amino acids long. V lost 7 bases to trimming and J lost 0 bases, with 19 bases between them. CDR3: CASTIRWGTSSYEQYF. The CDR3 DNA reads TGTGCCAGCACTATCCGATGGGGGACCAGCTCCTACGAGCAGTACTTC.

The genes are TRBV12-3 or TRBV12-4 and TRBJ2-7; 9 nucleotides match TRBD2. The CDR3 length is 15 residues. V was pared by 1 base and J by 6 bases, with 7 bases of the junction left unmatched. The CDR3 DNA follows: TGTGCCAGCAGTTTAGAAGCGGGAGGCTACGGCGAGCAGTACTTC. Its translation is CASSLEAGGYGEQYF.

The chain is built from TRBV30 and TRBJ2-3, with 7 bases identical to TRBD2. Trimming cost V 0 bases and J 3 bases; bases outside gene matches: 9. Per germline, CDR1 GTSNPN and CDR2 SVGIG (reference sequence). CDR3 length: 16 residues. The CDR3 DNA reads TGTGCCTGGAGTGTAAGCAGCGGGGTTAGGACAGATACGCAGTATTTT. It is translated as CAWSVSSGVRTDTQYF.

The table lists this clonotype with a few counts. The CDR3 is CASSLRLAGIGEQFF. CDR3 nucleotides: TGTGCCAGCAGCTTACGACTAGCGGGAATAGGGGAGCAGTTCTTC. The chain carries TRBV7-2 and TRBJ2-1, with 11 bases aligning to TRBD2. This CDR3 contains 15 residues. V lost 2 bases and J lost 10; bases outside the gene matches: 7. Per germline, CDR1 SGHTA and CDR2 FQGNSA. The full variable domain, its missing parts supplied by reference TRBV7-2 and TRBJ2-1, is GAGVSQSPSNKVTEKGKDVELRCDPISGHTALYWYRQSLGQGLEFLIYFQGNSAPDKSGLPSDRFSAERTGGSVSTLTIQRTQQEDSAVYLCASSLRLAGIGEQFFGPGTRLTVL.

The DNA for the CDR3 is TGTGCCAGCAGTTATTTCCGGGGAGACTATGGCTACACCTTC. Its translation is CASSYFRGDYGYTF. V and J are TRBV6-5 and TRBJ1-2, with D unresolved. CDR3 length: 14 residues. From germline, CDR1 is MNHEY and CDR2 SVGAGI. Trimming removed 3 bases from V and 3 bases from J, with 11 bases in between.

This clonotype has a handful of counts. CDR3 sequence reads: CASTLGHAGANVLTF. As DNA, the CDR3 is TGTGCCAGCACCCTGGGCCATGCCGGGGCCAACGTCCTGACTTTC. The rearrangement uses TRBV5-8 and TRBJ2-6, with D unclear. Trimming removed 6 bases at V and 4 bases at J, with 14 bases between. The V gene's germline CDR1 is SGHTS and CDR2 YDEGEE. CDR3 length: 15 residues. Full variable domain (outside the CDR3, taken from reference TRBV5-8 and TRBJ2-6): EAGVTQSPTHLIKTRGQQATLRCSPISGHTSVYWYQQALGLGLQFLLWYDEGEERNRGNFPPRFSGRQFPNYSSELNVNALELEDSALYLCASTLGHAGANVLTFGAGSRLTVL.

With respect to this clonotype: Germline is not matched at one junction end, which may reflect a read error. The chain joins TRBV28 to TRBJ2-4; 7 nucleotides align to TRBD2. This CDR3 has 17 amino acids. CDR1 and CDR2 (germline): MDHEN, SYDVKM. The CDR3 loop reads CASSLFVSREAKNSQYF. CDR3 nucleotides: TGTGCCAGCAGTTTATTTGTATCTCGGGAGGCCAAAAACAGTCAGTACTTC.

This chain connects TRBV6-1 to TRBJ2-4; the match to TRBD2 covers 11 bases. The germline V gene has CDR1 MNHNS and CDR2 SASEGT. The CDR3 runs 19 residues. After removal of 3 bases from V and 0 bases from J, the junction contained 10 bases not matched to a gene. The CDR3 loop reads CASSDPGLAGGSAKNIQYF. In DNA, the CDR3 is TGTGCCAGCAGTGATCCGGGGCTAGCGGGAGGTTCAGCCAAAAACATTCAGTACTTC.

This clonotype was counted a few times. V is TRBV27 and J is TRBJ1-6; D gene ambiguous. There are 16 residues in the CDR3. Germline lookup yields CDR1 MNHEY and CDR2 SMNVEV (reference sequence). V lost 2 bases and J lost 10, with 18 bases in between. The DNA of the CDR3 is TGTGCCAGCAGTTTAATGCCCGGCAGGTCTAGCTCACCCCTCCACTTT. This codes for CASSLMPGRSSSPLHF.

The gene calls are TRBV25-1 and TRBJ2-1; D is undetermined. Germline-derived CDR1 and CDR2 are MGHDK and SYGVNS. V gave up 7 bases and J gave up 6 bases, with 10 bases separating them. The CDR3 loop spans 12 amino acids. DNA of the CDR3: TGTGCCAGCAACGATTTGCCCAATGAGCAGTTCTTC. Its translation is CASNDLPNEQFF.

V usage is TRBV5-5 and J usage is TRBJ1-2; D gene unclear. The V and J ends lost 4 bases and 1 base respectively, with 14 bases between them. The V gene's germline CDR1 is SGHKS and CDR2 YYEKEE (reference sequence). The CDR3 is made up of 15 amino acids. Here the CDR3 reads CASSRNPSDNYGYTF. CDR3 nucleotide sequence: TGTGCCAGCAGCAGAAATCCCTCAGATAACTATGGCTACACCTTC.

DNA for the CDR3: TGCAGTGCGCGAACGCGACGGGACAGCTCCTACGAGCAGTACTTC. It specifies CSARTRRDSSYEQYF. This sequence joins TRBV20-1 and TRBJ2-7, with 7 bases fitting TRBD1. Losses at the gene ends were 6 bases for V and 0 bases for J; bases not matched to a gene: 11. The CDR3 extends over 15 amino acids. CDR1 is DFQATT, CDR2 SNEGSKA, per germline (reference sequence).